These T cell receptor beta chains were read from a single sample in a study of cytomegalovirus exposure and HLA in healthy donors. Sequencing used immunoSEQ multiplex PCR; TCRdb keeps in-frame clones, though not all of them. The sample has 110,000 or so clones, 70% to 75% seen once. What was sequenced was PBMCs. Every receptor here comes from a man aged 40-55 years in good health and CMV-seronegative. Both conserved end residues are part of each CDR3. A D gene is named only where the DNA matches it firmly. Not all rows give a size; the values are once, few, many and, for expanded clones, a class.

D: .
size: once
J: TRBJ2-1
V: TRBV7-8
DNA: TGTGCCAGCAGCTTAGTGGGTGGGAGTGGGTACAATGAGCAGTTCTTC
CDR3: CASSLVGGSGYNEQFF

D: .
size: .
J: TRBJ2-5
V: TRBV19
DNA: TGTGCCAGTAGGTTCCCCCCCTCGGACCAAGAGACCCAGTACTTC
CDR3: CASRFPPSDQETQYF

D: TRBD1
size: .
J: TRBJ1-2
V: TRBV6-5
DNA: TGTGCCAGCAGTTACTCGAGGACAGGAGGGGGCTATGGCTACACCTTC
CDR3: CASSYSRTGGGYGYTF

D: .
size: .
J: TRBJ1-6
V: TRBV19
DNA: TGTGCCAGTAGTCTAAGCTCCTATAATTCACCCCTCCACTTT
CDR3: CASSLSSYNSPLHF

D: TRBD1
size: .
J: TRBJ2-3
V: TRBV4-3
DNA: TGCGCCAGCAGCCAAGATTGGGGACAGAGGGCAGATACGCAGTATTTT
CDR3: CASSQDWGQRADTQYF

D: .
size: .
J: TRBJ1-3
V: TRBV5-1
DNA: TGCGCCAGCAGCGAAGGGGCCCGCTCTGGAAACACCATATATTTT
CDR3: CASSEGARSGNTIYF

D: TRBD1
size: .
J: TRBJ2-7
V: TRBV10-3
DNA: TGTGCCATCAGTGGGGGACAGGGGGCCTACGAGCAGTACTTC
CDR3: CAISGGQGAYEQYF

D: .
size: .
J: TRBJ1-1
V: TRBV4-3
DNA: TGCGCCAGCAGCCAAGTTTTCCCCTCACACGTTGGTTTCTTT
CDR3: CASSQVFPSHVGFF

D: .
size: .
J: TRBJ1-2
V: TRBV14
DNA: TGTGCCAGCAGCCAAATAACAGGGCGAGGCGGCTACACCTTC
CDR3: CASSQITGRGGYTF

D: .
size: .
J: TRBJ1-2
V: TRBV6-5
DNA: TGTGCCAGCACGCCCGACAGGCCCGGTGGCTACACCTTC
CDR3: CASTPDRPGGYTF

D: .
size: .
J: TRBJ1-5
V: TRBV7-9
DNA: TGTGCCAGCAGCTTGCTAGGGGTTAATCAGCCCCAGCATTTT
CDR3: CASSLLGVNQPQHF

D: .
size: .
J: TRBJ2-7
V: TRBV2
DNA: TGTGCCAGCAGTGAATCTAACAGGGTGGGCGAGCAGTACTTC
CDR3: CASSESNRVGEQYF

D: TRBD1
size: once
J: TRBJ1-5
V: TRBV5-6
DNA: TGTGCCAGCAGCTCGAGTGACAGGGGTAATAATCAGCCCCAGCATTTT
CDR3: CASSSSDRGNNQPQHF

D: .
size: .
J: TRBJ2-2
V: TRBV7-3
DNA: TGTGCCAGCAGCTACGGAGTGAACACCGGGGAGCTGTTTTTT
CDR3: CASSYGVNTGELFF

D: .
size: .
J: TRBJ2-5
V: TRBV5-1
DNA: TGCGCCAGCAGCTCCTCCGGGGGTTGGCGGGTAGAAGAGACCCAGTACTTC
CDR3: CASSSSGGWRVEETQYF

D: TRBD1
size: .
J: TRBJ1-5
V: TRBV2
DNA: TGTGCCAGCAGTACAGGGACAGGGCGAATTCTCCAGCATTTT
CDR3: CASSTGTGRILQHF

D: TRBD1
size: .
J: TRBJ2-3
V: TRBV6-5
DNA: TGTGCCAGCAGTCGGACGACAGGGGGAGATACGCAGTATTTT
CDR3: CASSRTTGGDTQYF

D: .
size: few
J: TRBJ2-3
V: TRBV5-1
DNA: TGCGCCAGCAGCTTGGGCAGGGGCCCTAGCACAGATACGCAGTATTTT
CDR3: CASSLGRGPSTDTQYF

D: .
size: .
J: TRBJ1-3
V: TRBV30
DNA: TGTGCCTGGAGTAAGCAGGGCGCGCTTGGAAACACCATATATTTT
CDR3: CAWSKQGALGNTIYF

D: TRBD1
size: .
J: TRBJ1-2
V: TRBV28
DNA: TGTGCCAGCAGCTCCCCTAAGGACAGGGCGGGCTACACCTTC
CDR3: CASSSPKDRAGYTF

D: TRBD1
size: .
J: TRBJ2-3
V: TRBV5-4
DNA: TGTGCCAGCAGCTTGGAGGTAGGGGGCTCGGATACGCAGTATTTT
CDR3: CASSLEVGGSDTQYF

D: TRBD1
size: few
J: TRBJ1-5
V: TRBV28
DNA: TGTGCCACCGAGGGCAGGGGGAATAGCAATCAGCCCCAGCATTTT
CDR3: CATEGRGNSNQPQHF

D: .
size: few
J: TRBJ2-5
V: TRBV18
DNA: TGTGCCAGCTCACCAGTAGGCGGCGGGGTTCTCCAAGAGACCCAGTACTTC
CDR3: CASSPVGGGVLQETQYF

D: TRBD1
size: few
J: TRBJ1-1
V: TRBV7-3
DNA: TGTGCCAGCAGCTCGGGACAGGGTCAGAACACTGAAGCTTTCTTT
CDR3: CASSSGQGQNTEAFF

D: TRBD1
size: .
J: TRBJ1-1
V: TRBV4-3
DNA: TGCGCCAGCAGCCAGGATTTTGACAGGGTGGGCGCTGAAGCTTTCTTT
CDR3: CASSQDFDRVGAEAFF

D: .
size: .
J: TRBJ2-5
V: TRBV29-1
DNA: TGCAGCGTTGAGGCAGGGGTCGAGGAGACCCAGTACTTC
CDR3: CSVEAGVEETQYF

D: .
size: few
J: TRBJ2-1
V: TRBV6-5
DNA: TGTGCCAGCGGGGCGGGAACCTACAATGAGCAGTTCTTC
CDR3: CASGAGTYNEQFF

D: .
size: .
J: TRBJ1-2
V: TRBV5-1
DNA: TGCGCCAGCAGCGTGACCGGGACTCAAGGTGGCTACACCTTC
CDR3: CASSVTGTQGGYTF

D: .
size: .
J: TRBJ1-2
V: TRBV4-3
DNA: TGCGCCAGCAGCCAAGAGCCAGTTGGTGGCTACACCTTC
CDR3: CASSQEPVGGYTF

D: TRBD2
size: .
J: TRBJ2-3
V: TRBV5-1
DNA: TGCGCCAGCAGCATACAGGGCGGGGGGACAGATACGCAGTATTTT
CDR3: CASSIQGGGTDTQYF

D: .
size: few
J: TRBJ1-1
V: TRBV27
DNA: TGTGCCAGCAGTCCCTCCCCCCGAGGAGGCAGCGAGTTT
CDR3: CASSPSPRGGSEF

D: .
size: .
J: TRBJ2-2
V: TRBV14
DNA: TGTGCCAGCAGCCGCGAACTGGGCTCGAACACCGGGGAGCTGTTTTTT
CDR3: CASSRELGSNTGELFF

D: .
size: .
J: TRBJ1-1
V: TRBV15
DNA: TGTGCCACCAGCATCCCCGGGACTGGGAACACTGAAGCTTTCTTT
CDR3: CATSIPGTGNTEAFF

D: TRBD2
size: .
J: TRBJ2-7
V: TRBV5-1
DNA: TGCGCCAGCAGCTTGGTAGCGGGAGCCTACGAGCAGTACTTC
CDR3: CASSLVAGAYEQYF

D: .
size: .
J: TRBJ1-1
V: TRBV4-3
DNA: TGCGCCAGCAGCCAAGACAGGGGCCCCACTGAAGCTTTCTTT
CDR3: CASSQDRGPTEAFF

D: TRBD1
size: .
J: TRBJ2-7
V: TRBV5-4
DNA: TGTGCCAGCAGCCGGACAGGAACCTACGAGCAGTACTTC
CDR3: CASSRTGTYEQYF

D: TRBD2
size: .
J: TRBJ2-5
V: TRBV13
DNA: TGTGCCAGCAGCACCCTAGCGGGAGGGCGAGAGACCCAGTACTTC
CDR3: CASSTLAGGRETQYF

D: TRBD2
size: .
J: TRBJ2-3
V: TRBV4-3
DNA: TGCGCCAGCAGCCCGCTAGCGGCTAGTTCAGATACGCAGTATTTT
CDR3: CASSPLAASSDTQYF

D: TRBD2
size: .
J: TRBJ2-7
V: TRBV5-4
DNA: TGTGCCAGCAGCGGTAGCGGGAGTGGGGACGAGCAGTACTTC
CDR3: CASSGSGSGDEQYF

D: TRBD1
size: .
J: TRBJ1-2
V: TRBV18
DNA: TGTGCCAGCTCTCTCACAGGGGTGGGTGAGTTTGGTTATGGCTACACCTTC
CDR3: CASSLTGVGEFGYGYTF

D: .
size: .
J: TRBJ2-1
V: TRBV30
DNA: TGTGCCTGGAGAGGCCCCGGGCCGGGGGTACGCAATGAGCAGTTCTTC
CDR3: CAWRGPGPGVRNEQFF

D: .
size: .
J: TRBJ2-1
V: TRBV7-6
DNA: TGTGCCAGCAGCTTATTTGGCCGGAGTAGCTCTTACAATGAGCAGTTCTTC
CDR3: CASSLFGRSSSYNEQFF

D: .
size: .
J: TRBJ2-7
V: TRBV7-9
DNA: TGTGCCAGCACCCCCCTAGCGAACTCCTACGAGCAGTACTTC
CDR3: CASTPLANSYEQYF

D: .
size: .
J: TRBJ2-3
V: TRBV6-1
DNA: TGTGCCAGCAGTGGACAGGCCCCCACAGATACGCAGTATTTT
CDR3: CASSGQAPTDTQYF

D: .
size: .
J: TRBJ1-2
V: TRBV5-1
DNA: TGCGCCAGCAGCTTGGTTGGCGGCGCTTCATCTGGCTACACCTTC
CDR3: CASSLVGGASSGYTF

D: TRBD2
size: .
J: TRBJ2-3
V: TRBV2
DNA: TGTGCCAGCAGGCTAGCGGGGACTTACACAGATACGCAGTATTTT
CDR3: CASRLAGTYTDTQYF

D: TRBD1
size: .
J: TRBJ1-2
V: TRBV4-1
DNA: TGCGCCAGCAGCCAAGGACAGGGTACAATCTATGGCTACACCTTC
CDR3: CASSQGQGTIYGYTF

D: .
size: once
J: TRBJ2-1
V: TRBV7-9
DNA: TGTGCCAGCAGCTCTCGCTTCTCGAGTTACAATGAGCAGTTCTTC
CDR3: CASSSRFSSYNEQFF

D: .
size: .
J: TRBJ1-2
V: TRBV19
DNA: TGTGCCAGTAGTATCCAAGGGGCGAGTGATGGCTACACCTTC
CDR3: CASSIQGASDGYTF

D: TRBD1
size: .
J: TRBJ2-5
V: TRBV4-1
DNA: TGCGCCAGCAGCCGCCAATACAGGGGGGAAGAGACCCAGTACTTC
CDR3: CASSRQYRGEETQYF

D: .
size: few
J: TRBJ2-7
V: TRBV5-6
DNA: TGTGCCAGCAGCTTGTATCAGACTACTAGCTCCTACGAGCAGTACTTC
CDR3: CASSLYQTTSSYEQYF

D: TRBD2
size: .
J: TRBJ2-7
V: TRBV7-9
DNA: TGTGCCAGCAGCTACGGACTAGCGGGAGGATACGAGCAGTACTTC
CDR3: CASSYGLAGGYEQYF